A single T cell receptor beta chain is shown here with its context. Its antigen is unidentified. This sample stems from a study of cytomegalovirus exposure and HLA in healthy donors. Study outcomes and limitations: An observed cluster of highly shared sequence variants was recorded as a likely sequencing artifact. When analyzed later, the rates of TCR association showed variation by HLA locus, with DRB1 the most and HLA-C the fewest.

This CDR3 has 15 amino acids. Germline V gene lookup returns CDR1 MDHEN and CDR2 SYDVKM. V was pared by 6 bases and J by 2 bases, with 17 bases between. The PCR contained 60 Vbeta and 13 Jbeta primers. Some clones are missing from TCRdb's copy, which holds only in-frame ones; the method was immunoSEQ multiplex PCR. The sample yields over 100,000 clones, 76% seen once. V usage is TRBV28 and J usage is TRBJ2-7; possible D gene TRBD2, 6 bases. The specimen sequenced was PBMCs. This receptor was taken from a middle-aged woman in good health and CMV-seropositive. Here the CDR3 DNA reads TGTGCCAGCAGCTATTCCGGGACTTACCCCTACGAGCAGTACTTC. It yields the protein CASSYSGTYPYEQYF.